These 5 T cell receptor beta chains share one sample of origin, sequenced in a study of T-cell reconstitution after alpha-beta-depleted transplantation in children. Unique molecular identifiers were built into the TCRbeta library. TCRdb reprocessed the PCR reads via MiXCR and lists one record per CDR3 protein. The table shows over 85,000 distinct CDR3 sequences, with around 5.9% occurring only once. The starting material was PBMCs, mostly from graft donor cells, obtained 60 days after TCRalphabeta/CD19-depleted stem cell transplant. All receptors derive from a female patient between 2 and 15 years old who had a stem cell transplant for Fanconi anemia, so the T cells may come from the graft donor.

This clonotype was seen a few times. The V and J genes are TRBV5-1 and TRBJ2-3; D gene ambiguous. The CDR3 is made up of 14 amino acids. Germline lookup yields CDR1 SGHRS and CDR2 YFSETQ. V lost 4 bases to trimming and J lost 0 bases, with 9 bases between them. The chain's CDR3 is CASSVRTSTDTQYF. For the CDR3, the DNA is TGCGCCAGCAGCGTGAGGACCAGCACAGATACGCAGTATTTT.

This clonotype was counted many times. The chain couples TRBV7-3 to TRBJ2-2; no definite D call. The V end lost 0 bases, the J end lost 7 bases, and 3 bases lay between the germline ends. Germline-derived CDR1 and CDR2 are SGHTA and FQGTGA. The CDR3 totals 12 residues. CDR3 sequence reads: CASSLTRGELFF. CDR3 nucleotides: TGTGCCAGCAGCTTAACCCGCGGGGAGCTGTTTTTT.

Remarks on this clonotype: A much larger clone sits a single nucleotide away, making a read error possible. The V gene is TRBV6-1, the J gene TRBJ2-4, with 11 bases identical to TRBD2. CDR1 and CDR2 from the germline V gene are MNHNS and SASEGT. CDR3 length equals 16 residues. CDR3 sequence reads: CASSTSGSVAKNILYF. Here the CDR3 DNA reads TGTGCCAGCAGCACTAGCGGGAGCGTAGCCAAAAACATTCTGTACTTC.

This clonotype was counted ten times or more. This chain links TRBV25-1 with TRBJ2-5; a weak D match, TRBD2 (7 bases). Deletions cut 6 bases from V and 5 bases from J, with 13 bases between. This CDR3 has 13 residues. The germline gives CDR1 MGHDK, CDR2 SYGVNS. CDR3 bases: TGTGCCAGCAGAAGAGGGGGGGTGGAGACCCAGTACTTC. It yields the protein CASRRGGVETQYF.

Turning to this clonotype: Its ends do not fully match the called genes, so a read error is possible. CDR3 region: CAGSLGSSYNEQFF. CDR3 DNA sequence: TGCGCCGGCAGCCTCGGGAGCTCCTACAATGAGCAGTTCTTC. This chain joins TRBV5-1 and TRBJ2-1; TRBD2 might be the D (6 bases). This CDR3 has 14 residues. Germline V gene sequence: CDR1 SGHRS, CDR2 YFSETQ.